These T cell receptor beta chains were read from a single sample in a study of shared clonotypes between healthy human individuals. Libraries were prepared by immunoSEQ multiplex PCR; TCRdb keeps only in-frame clonotypes and omits some of them. The table records fewer than 600,000 clones, 75% to 85% of them present only once. What was sequenced was PBMCs. These receptors were collected from a woman aged 40 to 50 in good health. Some clones in this sample may be carry-over from other donors' samples. Both conserved end residues are part of each CDR3. The order of the fields is J gene, V gene, clone size, D gene, CDR3 DNA, CDR3 protein. The D gene is left open where the match is weak. Some rows mark clone size as missing; the rest say once, few, many or name a class of expanded clone.

TRBJ2-6	TRBV5-1	.	.	TGCGCCAGCAGCTTGTGGGGTTACGGAGGGGGCGCATTTGGGGCCAACGTCCTGACTTTC	CASSLWGYGGGAFGANVLTF
TRBJ1-1	TRBV27	once	.	TGTGCCAGCAGTTTGGCCCGGGGGCCCACTGAAGCTTTCTTT	CASSLARGPTEAFF
TRBJ2-3	TRBV7-2	.	TRBD2	TGTGCCAGCAGCTTAGGTCTAGCGGCAGGAATTACGCAGTATTTT	CASSLGLAAGITQYF
TRBJ1-1	TRBV7-2	.	.	TGTGCCAGCAGCTTCCACCCCGGCGGGGTCGAAGAAGCTTTCTTT	CASSFHPGGVEEAFF
TRBJ2-1	TRBV7-2	.	.	TGTGCCAGCAGCACCCCACTTAGCTTTTCCAGTATGAATGAGCAGTTCTTC	CASSTPLSFSSMNEQFF
TRBJ2-1	TRBV5-1	.	.	TGCGCCAGCAGCTCCTTATACAATGAGCAGTTCTTC	CASSSLYNEQFF
TRBJ2-3	TRBV5-6	.	.	TGTGCCAGCAGCTTGGGGAGTCCCAGCGCCCCGACGCAGTATTTT	CASSLGSPSAPTQYF
TRBJ2-2	TRBV30	.	.	TGTGCCTGGAGTGGTGGGAACGCGGAGCTGTTTTTT	CAWSGGNAELFF
TRBJ2-1	TRBV4-2	.	TRBD2	TGTGCCAGCAGCCAAGCCTATAGCGGGAGTGCATACAATGAGCAGTTCTTC	CASSQAYSGSAYNEQFF
TRBJ2-1	TRBV27	.	TRBD2	TGTGCCAGCAGTTTATCTTGGCTAGCGGCAAGCTCCTACAATGAGCAGTTCTTC	CASSLSWLAASSYNEQFF
TRBJ2-7	TRBV5-1	few	TRBD2	TGCGCCAGCAGCTCGGCACCGGGACTAGCGGGGTTCGAGCAGTACTTC	CASSSAPGLAGFEQYF
TRBJ1-1	TRBV7-2	.	TRBD1	TGTGCCAGCAGACGACCAGGGGGAGGGAACACTGAAGCTTTCTTT	CASRRPGGGNTEAFF
TRBJ2-7	TRBV23-1	.	TRBD1	TGCGCCAGCAGTCAATTTGTCTTGACAGGGCCCATCCGCTACGAGCAGTACTTC	CASSQFVLTGPIRYEQYF
TRBJ2-7	TRBV7-9	few	TRBD2	TGTGCCAGCAGCTCGGGACTAGCGGACGTCCACGAGCAGTACTTC	CASSSGLADVHEQYF
TRBJ2-2	TRBV4-3	.	TRBD2	TGCGCCAGCAGCTCGCCCCCCCGCGGGAGCAATAACACCGGGGAGCTGTTTTTT	CASSSPPRGSNNTGELFF
TRBJ1-5	TRBV27	few	.	TGTGCCAGCACCCCTGCCGGGGGTCAGCCCCAGCATTTT	CASTPAGGQPQHF
TRBJ2-6	TRBV9	.	.	TGTGCCAGCAGCGTAGCCCCTGGGGCCAACGTCCTGACTTTC	CASSVAPGANVLTF
TRBJ2-1	TRBV5-1	.	.	TGCGCCAGCAGCTCTAACCAGCCGCGGAATGAGCAGTTCTTC	CASSSNQPRNEQFF
TRBJ1-3	TRBV6-1	.	.	TGTGCCAGCAGTGAAGGGACATTCGGAAACACCATATATTTT	CASSEGTFGNTIYF
TRBJ2-6	TRBV5-1	.	.	TGCGCCAGCAGCTTCAAGGGCTCTGGGGCCAACGTCCTGACTTTC	CASSFKGSGANVLTF
TRBJ2-1	TRBV28	.	.	TGTGCCAGCAGTTTTAGCGGAGTGAGGGGCAATGAGCAGTTCTTC	CASSFSGVRGNEQFF
TRBJ1-5	TRBV29-1	.	.	TGCAGCGTTGGGACAGCAAATCAGCCCCAGCATTTT	CSVGTANQPQHF
TRBJ2-2	TRBV4-3	few	.	TGCGCCAGCAGCGGTCTACTAGGCACCGGGGAGCTGTTTTTT	CASSGLLGTGELFF
TRBJ2-3	TRBV5-1	.	.	TGCGCCAGCAGCTTGGAGGGCAGGGTGGGAACAGATACGCAGTATTTT	CASSLEGRVGTDTQYF
TRBJ2-3	TRBV4-3	.	TRBD2	TGCGCCAGCAGCCAAGGACTAGCGGGATACACAGATACGCAGTATTTT	CASSQGLAGYTDTQYF
TRBJ1-2	TRBV6-5	once	.	TGTGCCAGCAGCCCCCCCGGGAACTATGGCTACACCTTC	CASSPPGNYGYTF
TRBJ2-1	TRBV4-3	once	TRBD2	TGCGCCAGCAGCCCCCAACTCCGCCGGGACTACCACAATGAGCAGTTCTTC	CASSPQLRRDYHNEQFF
TRBJ2-2	TRBV9	.	.	TGTGCCAGCAGCGTAGGGAAGTTCGAGCTGTTTTTT	CASSVGKFELFF
TRBJ1-4	TRBV19	medium-sized	TRBD1	TGTGCCAGTAGTACCGGACAGGCCGGGCTGTTTTTT	CASSTGQAGLFF
TRBJ2-7	TRBV19	.	.	TGTGCCAGTAGTACCCGCGAGGGACGGGGCTACGAGCAGTACTTC	CASSTREGRGYEQYF
TRBJ1-1	TRBV15	once	.	TGTGCCACCAGCAGGACCGCCTCCACTGAAGCTTTCTTT	CATSRTASTEAFF
TRBJ2-7	TRBV9	.	.	TGTGCCAGCAGCGTAGCTCTAGGTTACGAGCAGTACTTC	CASSVALGYEQYF
TRBJ2-5	TRBV18	.	.	TGTGCCAGCTCAGGCCAGCCGCAAGAGACCCAGTACTTC	CASSGQPQETQYF
TRBJ1-1	TRBV5-7	.	TRBD1	TGTGCCAGCAGCTTGGGGACAGGGGTTGAGGACACTGAAGCTTTCTTT	CASSLGTGVEDTEAFF
TRBJ2-1	TRBV28	.	TRBD2	TGTGCCAGCATAGAACTAGCGGGAGGGCCCCCGTGGGTAAATGAGCAGTTCTTC	CASIELAGGPPWVNEQFF
TRBJ2-7	TRBV28	.	TRBD1	TGTGCCAGCAGTTCTCCGGACAGGGAGTACGAGCAGTACTTC	CASSSPDREYEQYF
TRBJ1-4	TRBV5-5	.	.	TGTGCCAGCAGCTGGGGCGATGATGAAAAACTGTTTTTT	CASSWGDDEKLFF
TRBJ2-2	TRBV28	.	TRBD1	TGTGCCAGCAAACCCGACAGGGAGAACACCGGGGAGCTGTTTTTT	CASKPDRENTGELFF
TRBJ2-3	TRBV28	.	TRBD1	TGTGCCAGCAGTTCCGGGACAGGGGACCCAGATACGCAGTATTTT	CASSSGTGDPDTQYF
TRBJ1-3	TRBV30	once	.	TGTGCCTGGAATGTAGTTGGTGGAAACACCATATATTTT	CAWNVVGGNTIYF
TRBJ1-2	TRBV10-3	.	.	TGTGCCATCAGTGAGTTGACAGTAGGCTACACCTTC	CAISELTVGYTF
TRBJ2-7	TRBV6-5	.	TRBD1	TGTGCCAGCAGCCCCGGGACAGACTCAGTCTACGAGCAGTACTTC	CASSPGTDSVYEQYF
TRBJ2-2	TRBV10-3	.	TRBD1	TGTGCCATCAGGACCACAGGGACAGACACCGGGGAGCTGTTTTTT	CAIRTTGTDTGELFF
TRBJ1-1	TRBV28	.	TRBD1	TGTGCCAGCGTTCCCGACAGGGGGCCATACACTGAAGCTTTCTTT	CASVPDRGPYTEAFF
TRBJ2-7	TRBV7-8	few	.	TGTGCCAGCAGCCCGAATAGAGAAAGCCACGAGCAGTACTTC	CASSPNRESHEQYF
TRBJ1-1	TRBV18	.	TRBD1	TGTGCCAGCTCACTACAGGGGGGCACTGAAGCTTTCTTT	CASSLQGGTEAFF
TRBJ2-7	TRBV29-1	.	.	TGCAGCGTTTCCTTCGACTCAGGGACGTCAGAGCAGTACTTC	CSVSFDSGTSEQYF
TRBJ2-1	TRBV5-1	.	TRBD2	TGCGCCAGCAGCTCACCCGGGACTAGCGGGAGTATGAAGTTCTTC	CASSSPGTSGSMKFF
TRBJ2-2	TRBV2	.	.	TGTGCCAGCAGACTGCACGTCACCGGGGAGCTGTTTTTT	CASRLHVTGELFF
TRBJ2-7	TRBV28	.	.	TGTGCCAGCAGTTTTGTAGGGAGCTCCTACGAGCAGTACTTC	CASSFVGSSYEQYF
TRBJ2-3	TRBV10-3	.	TRBD1	TGTGCCACCAACGGACAGGGGGTGATGGGAGATACGCAGTATTTT	CATNGQGVMGDTQYF
TRBJ1-1	TRBV28	.	TRBD1	TGTGCCAGCAGGAAGAAAGACAGGGTAGCTTTCTTT	CASRKKDRVAFF
TRBJ2-1	TRBV5-1	few	.	TGCGCCAGCAGCGCCTACAATGAGCAGTTCTTC	CASSAYNEQFF
TRBJ1-2	TRBV19	.	.	TGTGCCAGTAGTATAACACCTAACTATGGCTACACCTTC	CASSITPNYGYTF
TRBJ1-1	TRBV5-1	few	TRBD1	TGCGCCAGCAGCTCAGGGACAGGGTACACTGAAGCTTTCTTT	CASSSGTGYTEAFF
TRBJ1-3	TRBV7-9	.	.	TGTGCCAGCAGCTTGGGGACGGCTGGAAACACCATATATTTT	CASSLGTAGNTIYF
TRBJ2-4	TRBV6-6	.	.	TGTGCCAGCAGTTACTTGGGGGCCCCCAGCATTCAGTACTTC	CASSYLGAPSIQYF